These 22 T cell receptor beta chains share one sample of origin, sequenced in a study of cytomegalovirus exposure and HLA in healthy donors. Primers included in the PCR were 60 Vbeta and 13 Jbeta primers. Sequencing used immunoSEQ multiplex PCR; TCRdb keeps in-frame clones, though not all of them. The sample shows some 110,000 clones, 70% to 80% of them seen only once. The source material was PBMCs. Receptor source: a woman aged 45 to 65 in good health and CMV-seropositive.

This clone was observed a few times. V usage is TRBV7-6 and J usage is TRBJ2-5; weak D call: TRBD2 (6 bases). Germline assignment: CDR1 SGHVS and CDR2 FNYEAQ. The CDR3 runs 14 residues. Trimming removed 3 bases from V and 4 bases from J, with 12 bases in between. Here the CDR3 reads CASSLTRFSETQYF. The CDR3 nucleotides read TGTGCCAGCAGCTTGACTAGATTTTCAGAGACCCAGTACTTC.

This sequence joins TRBV19 and TRBJ1-1; D possibly corresponds to TRBD1 (6 bases). Germline V lookup: CDR1 LNHDA, CDR2 SQIVND (reference sequence). With 3 bases removed from V and 2 bases from J, the gap between germline ends came to 13 bases. The CDR3 length is 15 residues. This chain's CDR3 is CASSIQGPGNTEAFF. In DNA, the CDR3 is TGTGCCAGTAGTATTCAGGGGCCCGGAAACACTGAAGCTTTCTTT.

The genes are TRBV7-9 and TRBJ2-7, with D perhaps TRBD1 (6 bases). CDR1 SEHNR and CDR2 FQNEAQ come from the germline V gene (reference sequence). This CDR3 spans 13 amino acids. V was clipped by 6 bases and J by 2 bases, with 11 bases between them. The CDR3 protein is CASRYQGTYEQYF. In DNA form, the CDR3 reads TGTGCCAGCAGGTATCAGGGGACCTACGAGCAGTACTTC.

The chain employs TRBV27 and TRBJ1-1; the D is unclear. The CDR3 is made up of 11 amino acids. Trimming removed 9 bases from V and 5 bases from J, with 10 bases in between. CDR1 is MNHEY and CDR2 is SMNVEV in the germline V gene (reference sequence). CDR3 DNA: TGTGCCAGTTCGGGGAGAACTGAAGCTTTCTTT. This gives the protein CASSGRTEAFF.

The rearrangement uses TRBV30 and TRBJ2-1; D possibly corresponds to TRBD2 (6 bases). Germline CDR1 reads GTSNPN; CDR2 reads SVGIG (reference sequence). The CDR3 contains 13 residues. Trimming took off 5 bases at V and 8 bases at J, with 16 bases between the two ends. The CDR3 here is CAWGGTSRDEQFF. In DNA form, the CDR3 reads TGTGCCTGGGGAGGTACTAGCCGCGATGAGCAGTTCTTC. Full variable domain (remainder filled in from reference TRBV30 and TRBJ2-1): SQTIHQWPATLVQPVGSPLSLECTVEGTSNPNLYWYRQAAGRGLQLLFYSVGIGQISSEVPQNLSASRPQDRQFILSSKKLLLSDSGFYLCAWGGTSRDEQFFGPGTRLTVL.

V is TRBV10-3 and J is TRBJ1-2; TRBD1 is a possible D gene (5 bases). Per the germline V gene, CDR1 is ENHRY and CDR2 is SYGVKD. The CDR3 contains 13 residues. Between the trimmed V and J ends, which lost 7 bases and 4 bases, there was a span of 13 bases. The DNA for the CDR3 is TGTGCCATCACAGGGATCTTGAGCTATGGCTACACCTTC. Protein sequence: CAITGILSYGYTF.

The J gene is TRBJ1-3, the V gene TRBV6-5, with D uncertain. Germline CDR1 MNHEY, CDR2 SVGAGI. The ends were cut back, 4 bases at V and 0 bases at J, with 7 bases in the middle. The CDR3 consists of 14 residues. The CDR3 DNA follows: TGTGCCAGCAGTTCCCCCGGCTCTGGAAACACCATATATTTT. Encoded protein: CASSSPGSGNTIYF.

The CDR3 here is CASSEGGKQETQYF. Written as DNA, the CDR3 is TGCGCCAGCAGTGAGGGGGGGAAACAAGAGACCCAGTACTTC. The V call is TRBV10-2, the J call TRBJ2-5; maybe TRBD2 (6 bases). Between the trimmed V and J ends, which lost 2 bases and 2 bases, there was a span of 9 bases. This CDR3 region has 14 residues. Germline V gene lookup returns CDR1 WSHSY and CDR2 SAAADI.

The rearrangement uses TRBV5-1 and TRBJ2-5; 8 bases agree with TRBD1. The CDR3 length is 14 residues. The V gene end was trimmed by 3 bases and the J gene end by 2 bases; junction bases not matched to a gene: 3. Germline V gene sequence: CDR1 SGHRS, CDR2 YFSETQ. CDR3 in amino acids: CASSSGQGQETQYF. In DNA form, the CDR3 reads TGCGCCAGCAGCTCTGGACAGGGTCAAGAGACCCAGTACTTC. Combining the CDR3 with reference TRBV5-1 and TRBJ2-5 gives the whole variable domain KAGVTQTPRYLIKTRGQQVTLSCSPISGHRSVSWYQQTPGQGLQFLFEYFSETQRNKGNFPGRFSGRQFSNSRSEMNVSTLELGDSALYLCASSSGQGQETQYFGPGTRLLVL.

V and J are TRBV7-3 and TRBJ2-7; TRBD2 might be the D (6 bases). Trimming shortened V by 2 bases and J by 0 bases, and 8 bases separated the two germline ends. The CDR3 contains 14 residues. CDR1 and CDR2 from the germline V gene are SGHTA and FQGTGA. Here the CDR3 DNA reads TGTGCCAGCAGCTTAGGAGGGCCCTCCTACGAGCAGTACTTC. It yields the protein CASSLGGPSYEQYF.

The chain couples TRBV7-2 to TRBJ2-2, with 8 bases fitting TRBD1. CDR3 size: 13 residues. Trimming at V came to 4 bases and at J to 6 bases, leaving 1 base not matched to a gene. CDR1 is SGHTA, CDR2 FQGNSA, per germline. The CDR3 DNA follows: TGTGCCAGCAGCTCGACAGGGGCCGGGGAGCTGTTTTTT. It specifies CASSSTGAGELFF.

This sequence joins TRBV4-1 and TRBJ2-1, with 8 nucleotides matching TRBD2. The CDR3 spans 15 residues. CDR1 is MGHRA and CDR2 is YSYEKL in the germline V gene. V dropped 2 bases and J dropped 6; count of bases not matched to a gene: 6. The DNA of the CDR3 is TGCGCCAGCAGCCAATGGCCGGGAGGGGGCAATGAGCAGTTCTTC. Its protein is CASSQWPGGGNEQFF.

The rearrangement uses TRBV7-2 and TRBJ2-1; 9 bases are a match to TRBD2. Trimming took 1 base from V and 2 from J; bases not matched to a gene: 12. The CDR3 extends over 19 amino acids. CDR1 and CDR2 (germline): SGHTA, FQGNSA. The CDR3 loop is CASSLGGLAGIGAYNEQFF. The CDR3, as DNA: TGTGCCAGCAGCTTAGGGGGGCTAGCGGGAATCGGGGCCTACAATGAGCAGTTCTTC.

The J gene is TRBJ1-1, the V gene TRBV5-5; 10 bases fit TRBD1. The J segment lost 3 bases and the V segment lost 3 bases, leaving 5 bases of the junction unmatched. The germline V gene encodes CDR1 SGHKS and CDR2 YYEKEE (reference sequence). The CDR3 has 15 residues. As DNA, the CDR3 is TGTGCCAGCAGCTCCACCGGGACAGGGGACACTGAAGCTTTCTTT. It translates to CASSSTGTGDTEAFF.

This chain uses TRBV7-3 with TRBJ1-1; 8 nucleotides agree with TRBD1. Germline V lookup: CDR1 SGHTA, CDR2 FQGTGA. Trimming at V came to 2 bases and at J to 4 bases, leaving 3 bases not matched to a gene. CDR3 size: 14 residues. The CDR3 loop reads CASSLGQGSTEAFF. The DNA for the CDR3 is TGTGCCAGCAGCTTAGGACAGGGTAGCACTGAAGCTTTCTTT.

The V gene is TRBV6-5, the J gene TRBJ1-2; perhaps TRBD1 as D (6 bases). The V gene's germline CDR1 is MNHEY and CDR2 SVGAGI. The CDR3 loop spans 13 amino acids. V dropped 5 bases and J dropped 6 bases, with 13 bases sitting between them. The CDR3 coding sequence is TGTGCCAGCAGTACTCAAGGGGGTAATGGCTACACCTTC. Its translation is CASSTQGGNGYTF.

This clone was observed a handful of times. The chain links TRBV15 to TRBJ2-3; 8 bases are a match to TRBD1. V was pared by 1 base and J by 0 bases, with 6 bases of the junction left unmatched. Germline CDR1 reads LNHNV; CDR2 reads YYDKDF (reference sequence). The CDR3 has 17 residues. The CDR3 sequence is CATSRGQGQLSTDTQYF. CDR3 DNA: TGTGCCACCAGCAGAGGACAGGGGCAACTAAGCACAGATACGCAGTATTTT.

The V and J genes are TRBV28 and TRBJ2-7; 9 bases line up with TRBD2. The CDR3 consists of 15 residues. Trimming removed 7 bases from V and 6 bases from J; junction bases left unmatched: 13. From germline, CDR1 is MDHEN and CDR2 SYDVKM. CDR3 in amino acids: CASNIISGRRTEQYF. The DNA for the CDR3 is TGTGCCAGCAATATTATAAGCGGGAGGCGGACCGAGCAGTACTTC.

The chain combines TRBV7-2 with TRBJ1-2, with 7 positions matching TRBD1. V was pared by 5 bases and J by 2 bases, with 5 bases of the junction left unmatched. Germline V gene data show CDR1 as SGHTA and CDR2 as FQGNSA. The CDR3 covers 14 residues. This CDR3 is CASSPSGQNYGYTF. The CDR3 DNA follows: TGTGCCAGCAGCCCCTCGGGACAGAACTATGGCTACACCTTC.

V usage is TRBV14 and J usage is TRBJ2-2; no reliable D call. CDR3 length: 17 residues. The germline gives CDR1 SGHDN, CDR2 FVKESK. Trimming pared 6 bases from V and 4 bases from J, leaving 21 bases between. The CDR3 protein is CASSHRLTAMGTGELFF. In DNA, the CDR3 is TGTGCCAGCAGTCATCGACTCACGGCTATGGGCACCGGGGAGCTGTTTTTT. Based on the CDR3 plus reference TRBV14 and TRBJ2-2, the full variable domain is EAGVTQFPSHSVIEKGQTVTLRCDPISGHDNLYWYRRVMGKEIKFLLHFVKESKQDESGMPNNRFLAERTGGTYSTLKVQPAELEDSGVYFCASSHRLTAMGTGELFFGEGSRLTVL.

The chain joins TRBV27 to TRBJ1-5, with D hard to call. Germline CDR1 reads MNHEY; CDR2 reads SMNVEV (reference sequence). Between the trimmed V and J ends, which lost 3 bases and 0 bases, there was a span of 9 bases. There are 15 residues in the CDR3. The CDR3 loop reads CASSLAYYSNQPQHF. In nucleotides, the CDR3 is TGTGCCAGCAGTTTGGCCTACTATAGCAATCAGCCCCAGCATTTT.

The chain carries TRBV5-1 and TRBJ1-3; TRBD1 is a possible D gene (6 bases). The CDR3 consists of 15 residues. In germline, CDR1 is SGHRS, CDR2 YFSETQ. V was clipped by 0 bases and J by 4 bases, with 11 bases between them. The CDR3 sequence is CASSLVAGAGNTIYF. DNA for the CDR3: TGCGCCAGCAGCTTGGTCGCGGGGGCCGGAAACACCATATATTTT.